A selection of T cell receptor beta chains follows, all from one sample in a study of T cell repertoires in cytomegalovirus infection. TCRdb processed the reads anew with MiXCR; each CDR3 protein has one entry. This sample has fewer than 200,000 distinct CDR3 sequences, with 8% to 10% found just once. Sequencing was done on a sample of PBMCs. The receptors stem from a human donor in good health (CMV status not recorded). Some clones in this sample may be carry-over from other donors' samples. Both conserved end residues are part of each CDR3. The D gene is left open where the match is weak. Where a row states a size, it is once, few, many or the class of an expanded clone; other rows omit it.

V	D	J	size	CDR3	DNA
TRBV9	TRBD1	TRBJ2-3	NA	CASSVSSGTGFTDTQYF	TGTGCCAGCAGCGTTAGCTCCGGGACAGGGTTCACAGATACGCAGTATTTT
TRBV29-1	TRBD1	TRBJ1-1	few	CSVTRGHGTEAFF	TGCAGCGTTACCAGGGGGCACGGCACTGAAGCTTTCTTT
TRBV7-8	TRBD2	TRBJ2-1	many	CASTARPRGGLDEQFF	TGTGCCAGCACCGCCCGTCCGCGGGGGGGCCTCGATGAGCAGTTCTTC
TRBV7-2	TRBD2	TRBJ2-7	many	CASSSGTSGRLWEQYF	TGTGCCAGCAGCTCGGGGACTAGCGGGAGATTATGGGAGCAGTACTTC
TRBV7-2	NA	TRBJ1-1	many	CASRPRALNTEAFF	TGTGCCAGCAGACCGCGAGCACTGAACACTGAAGCTTTCTTT
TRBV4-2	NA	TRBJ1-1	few	CASSQEPGVLKAFF	TGTGCCAGCAGCCAAGAGCCAGGGGTCCTTAAAGCTTTCTTT
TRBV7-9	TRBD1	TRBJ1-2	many	CASSTPGQGTGYTF	TGTGCCAGCAGCACCCCGGGACAGGGGACTGGCTACACCTTC
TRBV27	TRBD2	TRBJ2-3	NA	CASSFFASGGGSTDTQYF	TGTGCCAGCAGTTTTTTTGCTAGCGGGGGGGGAAGCACAGATACGCAGTATTTT
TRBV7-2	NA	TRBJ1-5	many	CASSYTGSNQPQHF	TGTGCCAGCAGCTATACAGGGTCCAATCAGCCCCAGCATTTT
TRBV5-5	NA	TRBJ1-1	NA	CASSRTRGEAFF	TGTGCCAGCAGCCGAACCCGGGGCGAAGCTTTCTTT
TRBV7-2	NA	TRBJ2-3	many	CASSLVIQGTDTQYF	TGTGCCAGCAGCTTAGTGATTCAGGGGACAGATACGCAGTATTTT
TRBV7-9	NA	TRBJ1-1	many	CASSLAGREGTEAFF	TGTGCCAGCAGCTTAGCGGGCAGGGAGGGCACTGAAGCTTTCTTT
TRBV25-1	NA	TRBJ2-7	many	CASSALWEQYF	TGTGCCAGCAGCGCCCTTTGGGAGCAGTACTTC